This record concerns one TCR beta chain sequence. Profiling relied on immunoSEQ multiplex PCR, and the TCRdb table lists in-frame clones only, not all of them. In the table there are roughly 350,000 clones, about 89% of which are singletons. The sample belongs to a study of blood T cell repertoires in COVID-19. This CDR3 is built from 13 residues. Germline CDR1 LGHDT, CDR2 YNNKEL (reference sequence). Trimming removed 3 bases at V and 7 bases at J, with 13 bases between. The V gene is TRBV3-1 (or the pseudogene TRBV3-2), the J gene TRBJ2-7; D call uncertain. The sequencing input was peripheral blood. This sequence was found in a woman under 40 with COVID-19, enrolled during active disease. CDR3 in DNA: TGTGCCAGCAGCCAGGGCCCCGCTGGGGAGCAGTACTTC. Encoded protein: CASSQGPAGEQYF.